This TCR beta chain was documented in a study of regulatory T cells in long-lasting Graves disease. The CDR3 covers 18 residues. Per the germline V gene, CDR1 is SGHTA and CDR2 is FQGNSA. V dropped 2 bases and J dropped 2 bases, with 18 bases sitting between them. This clonotype has ten or more counts. The antigen remains unidentified. Study-level results: A greater number of public clonotypes (2,741) was shared by persistent patients than by new patients (over 900). Favored usage of TRBV28, TRBJ1-2 and TRBJ2-5 was recorded in persistent disease. The sample size was small, and this may have reduced accuracy.

Arm-PCR with iRepertoire HTBI primers amplified the CDR3 regions for these TCR beta libraries. TCRdb recomputed calls from the multiplex PCR reads with MiXCR, one row per CDR3 protein. Of 350,000 to 450,000 distinct CDR3 sequences listed, about a fifth are singletons. Time point in this sample: persistent/refractory GD, antithyroid drugs over 5 years with positive TRAb. RNA isolated from PBMCs was used to make the TCR library. This chain links TRBV7-2 with TRBJ1-4; D might be TRBD1 (5 bases). This TCR was sampled from a female donor with Graves disease. Here the sequenced sample was peripheral blood mononuclear cells (PBMCs), taken when the disease was refractory, from a patient treated with antithyroid drugs. The CDR3 coding sequence is TGTGCCAGCAGCTTAAGGGGACCCCGGGGCCTGACTAATGAAAAACTGTTTTTT. Translation: CASSLRGPRGLTNEKLFF. Combining the CDR3 with reference TRBV7-2 and TRBJ1-4 gives the whole variable domain GAGVSQSPSNKVTEKGKDVELRCDPISGHTALYWYRQSLGQGLEFLIYFQGNSAPDKSGLPSDRFSAERTGGSVSTLTIQRTQQEDSAVYLCASSLRGPRGLTNEKLFFGSGTQLSVL.